The TCR beta chain described here comes from a study of cytomegalovirus exposure and HLA in healthy donors. Overall study findings and caveats: Among the sequence variants, a highly shared cluster was likely an artifact of sequencing. Among immune exposure information, only CMV serostatus was available.

Per germline, CDR1 KGHSH and CDR2 LQKENI. V lost 0 bases and J lost 8, with 13 bases in between. CDR3 length: 15 amino acids. In regard to this clone: Antigen specificity is unknown.

The PCR ran on 60 Vbeta and 13 Jbeta primers. The protocol was immunoSEQ multiplex PCR, while the TCRdb copy is restricted to in-frame clones and leaves out a portion. The sample has around 200,000 clones, 77% seen once. Sequencing was done on a sample of PBMCs. V usage is TRBV18 and J usage is TRBJ1-4; weak D call: TRBD1 (5 bases). This TCR derives from a woman aged 55-70 years in good health and CMV-seropositive. In DNA form, the CDR3 reads TGTGCCAGCTCACCACCTTCCCAGGGTGGCGAAAAACTGTTTTTT. Translating it yields CASSPPSQGGEKLFF.